This TCR beta chain appears in the sequencing data of a study of T-cell reconstitution after alpha-beta-depleted transplantation in children. Molecular barcoding with unique molecular identifiers was used for the TCRbeta library. TCRdb ran MiXCR on the PCR reads and lists one entry per CDR3 protein. The repertoire has a few hundred thousand distinct CDR3 sequences, around 13% of them found once; the top ten carry less than 6.5%. The table lists this clonotype with many counts. This CDR3 comprises 15 residues. V dropped 1 base and J dropped 5; count of bases not matched to a gene: 5. The clonotype comes from a human donor who donated a stem cell graft to a child with combined immunodeficiency. The chain joins TRBV12-3 or TRBV12-4 to TRBJ2-7, with 10 bases aligning to TRBD1. Sequencing used PBMCs from the stem cell graft donor, obtained from the stem cell graft. The CDR3 nucleotides read TGTGCCAGCAGTTTAGGGGGACAGGGGTTCCACGAGCAGTACTTC. Its protein product is CASSLGGQGFHEQYF.